This T cell receptor beta chain was profiled in a study of blood T cell repertoires in COVID-19. Looked up from germline, CDR1 is SNHLY and CDR2 is FYNNEI. This CDR3 has 14 amino acids. Trimming left V 6 bases short and J 1 base short, with 12 bases between. Per the study methods: Scientists estimated how many nucleated cells there were by amplifying reference gene primers. Clones were sequenced by immunoSEQ multiplex PCR, and TCRdb holds only the in-frame ones, with some missing. V, J and clone size derive from that table, while D and trimming were established from the DNA sequence. Found here are tens of thousands of clones, about 93% of them singletons; the top ten hold roughly 8%.

The sequence was collected from a human donor in a cohort sampled during active COVID-19. Sequencing input: peripheral blood. The chain links TRBV2 to TRBJ1-1; D ambiguous. This CDR3 is CASSKTSTNTEAFF. The CDR3 bases are TGTGCCAGCAGCAAGACATCGACGAACACTGAAGCTTTCTTT.